What follows are 30 T cell receptor beta chains derived from one specimen sequenced in a study of cytomegalovirus exposure and HLA in healthy donors. PCR primers comprised 60 Vbeta and 13 Jbeta primers. Sequencing used immunoSEQ multiplex PCR; TCRdb keeps in-frame clones, though not all of them. The sample has around 200,000 clones, 84% seen once. Material: PBMCs. These TCRs come from a woman in her 50s in good health and CMV-seropositive.

The V gene is TRBV7-9, the J gene TRBJ1-1, with 8 bases identical to TRBD1. CDR1 is SEHNR and CDR2 is FQNEAQ in the germline V gene (reference sequence). This CDR3 is built from 14 residues. V was clipped by 7 bases and J by 4 bases; unmatched bases: 8. CDR3 bases: TGTGCCAGCACCCTGACAGGGGTGGGCACTGAAGCTTTCTTT. Translating gives CASTLTGVGTEAFF.

This clone was detected only a few times. The chain recombines TRBV27 with TRBJ2-7; 13 nucleotides match TRBD2. The germline gives CDR1 MNHEY, CDR2 SMNVEV (reference sequence). This CDR3 is 16 amino acids long. Losses at the gene ends were 5 bases for V and 3 bases for J; bases not matched to a gene: 7. The CDR3 loop reads CASSPQGLAGIYEQYF. The DNA for the CDR3 is TGTGCCAGCAGTCCGCAGGGACTAGCGGGGATCTACGAGCAGTACTTC.

The rearrangement links TRBV11-3 to TRBJ1-1; perhaps TRBD1 as D (6 bases). The CDR3 contains 14 residues. The germline CDR1 and CDR2 sequences are SGHNT and YENEEA. V lost 5 bases, J lost 4 bases, and 14 bases lay in between. The CDR3 loop is CASSPRGGVTEAFF. The CDR3 bases are TGTGCCAGCAGCCCCCGAGGGGGTGTCACTGAAGCTTTCTTT.

This sequence joins TRBV11-2 and TRBJ2-1, with a tentative D call TRBD1 (6 bases). Trimming left V 1 base short and J 7 bases short, with 14 bases between. Germline lookup yields CDR1 SGHAT and CDR2 FQNNGV. The CDR3 is 15 residues long. The CDR3, as DNA: TGTGCCAGCAGCTTAGGCGCCTCCCAGGGGAATGAGCAGTTCTTC. It yields the protein CASSLGASQGNEQFF.

In this sample, this clone turned up once. One end of the junction fails to match germline, which may point to a read error. The V gene is TRBV7-9, the J gene TRBJ1-6; D perhaps matches TRBD1 (6 bases). The germline CDR1 and CDR2 sequences are SEHNR and FQNEAQ (reference sequence). This CDR3 has 14 residues. The CDR3 nucleotides read TGTTCCAGCAGTCGACAGGAGACGTATTCACCCCTCCACTTT. As protein: CSSSRQETYSPLHF.

The chain is built from TRBV4-2 and TRBJ1-1; the D gene is possibly TRBD1 (6 bases). V lost 6 bases and J 1 base, leaving 9 bases between the germline ends. This CDR3 spans 13 amino acids. The germline gives CDR1 LGHNA, CDR2 YNFKEQ. The CDR3 reads CASSRGGNTEAFF. For the CDR3, the DNA is TGTGCCAGCAGTCGAGGGGGGAACACTGAAGCTTTCTTT.

The CDR3 nucleotides are TGCACCCGGGACATTAACTATGGCTACACCTTC. Its translation: CTRDINYGYTF. The rearrangement links TRBV20-1 to TRBJ1-2, with a tentative D call TRBD1 (6 bases). Per the germline V gene, CDR1 is DFQATT and CDR2 is SNEGSKA (reference sequence). The CDR3 totals 11 residues.

This chain links TRBV5-1 with TRBJ2-5; TRBD1 might be the D (6 bases). The CDR3 spans 14 residues. From germline, CDR1 is SGHRS and CDR2 YFSETQ. V was trimmed by 2 bases and J by 2 bases, leaving 10 bases between them. The CDR3 is CASSFGTQQETQYF. CDR3 nucleotides: TGCGCCAGCAGCTTTGGGACACAACAAGAGACCCAGTACTTC.

The V gene is TRBV2, the J gene TRBJ1-5, with 8 positions matching TRBD1. This CDR3 is built from 14 residues. Germline V gene sequence: CDR1 SNHLY, CDR2 FYNNEI. DNA for the CDR3: TGTGCAGTAGGGGGACAGGATAGCAATCAGCCCCAGCATTTT. It yields the protein CAVGGQDSNQPQHF.

Written as DNA, the CDR3 is TGTGCCAGTAGTGCTCCTAGCGGGGGGGCCTACGAGCAGTACTTC. Protein product: CASSAPSGGAYEQYF. The rearrangement links TRBV19 to TRBJ2-7; 12 positions agree with TRBD2. In germline, CDR1 is LNHDA, CDR2 SQIVND (reference sequence). This CDR3 region has 15 residues. V lost 5 bases to trimming and J lost 2 bases; unmatched junction nucleotides: 4.

The count of this clone is one. V and J are TRBV6-5 and TRBJ1-1, with TRBD1 identical over 7 bases. CDR3 length: 13 amino acids. Germline V gene data show CDR1 as MNHEY and CDR2 as SVGAGI. The V gene end was trimmed by 6 bases and the J gene end by 6 bases; junction bases not matched to a gene: 7. In DNA, the CDR3 is TGTGCCAGCAGCCGCGGGACAGACTCTGAAGCTTTCTTT. Amino acid sequence: CASSRGTDSEAFF.

The chain is built from TRBV6-5 and TRBJ1-2, with TRBD1 identical over 7 bases. The CDR3 extends over 14 amino acids. With 0 bases clipped from V and 8 bases from J, the junction kept 6 bases outside the gene matches. CDR1 MNHEY and CDR2 SVGAGI come from the germline V gene. This CDR3 is CASSYSYRGGGYTF. CDR3 in DNA: TGTGCCAGCAGTTACTCATACAGGGGCGGAGGCTACACCTTC.

This clone has a handful of counts. The V call is TRBV28, the J call TRBJ1-2; 8 bases are shared with TRBD1. With 7 bases clipped from V and 7 bases from J, the junction kept 8 bases outside the gene matches. Per germline, CDR1 MDHEN and CDR2 SYDVKM. The CDR3 is made up of 13 amino acids. CDR3 sequence (DNA): TGTGCCAGCACCTTCCCGGACAGGGCTGGCTACACCTTC. Translated: CASTFPDRAGYTF.

The J gene is TRBJ1-2, the V gene TRBV7-2; D is ambiguous. Trimming took 4 bases from V and 0 from J, leaving 9 bases between them. The CDR3 is 14 residues long. Germline V gives CDR1 SGHTA, CDR2 FQGNSA. The CDR3, as DNA: TGTGCCAGCAGCTCAGCGGGAGCTAACTATGGCTACACCTTC. Translation: CASSSAGANYGYTF. The full variable domain, completed using reference TRBV7-2 and TRBJ1-2, is GAGVSQSPSNKVTEKGKDVELRCDPISGHTALYWYRQSLGQGLEFLIYFQGNSAPDKSGLPSDRFSAERTGGSVSTLTIQRTQQEDSAVYLCASSSAGANYGYTFGSGTRLTVV.

The table lists this clone with a few counts. The chain uses TRBV15 and TRBJ2-3; D is perhaps TRBD2 (5 bases). V lost 4 bases and J 0 bases, leaving 8 bases between the germline ends. The CDR3 contains 14 residues. Germline CDR1 is LNHNV and CDR2 is YYDKDF (reference sequence). The CDR3 DNA follows: TGTGCCACCAGCATCGGCGGGAGCACAGATACGCAGTATTTT. This translates into CATSIGGSTDTQYF. Full variable domain (rest looked up from reference TRBV15 and TRBJ2-3): DAMVIQNPRYQVTQFGKPVTLSCSQTLNHNVMYWYQQKSSQAPKLLFHYYDKDFNNEADTPDNFQSRRPNTSFCFLDIRSPGLGDTAMYLCATSIGGSTDTQYFGPGTRLTVL.

The rearrangement uses TRBV11-2 and TRBJ1-1, with 9 bases that match TRBD1. Trimming took 3 bases from V and 7 from J; bases not matched to a gene: 6. The CDR3 is 14 residues long. CDR1 and CDR2 from the germline V gene are SGHAT and FQNNGV. The CDR3 sequence is CASSLSRDRVEAFF. CDR3 nucleotides: TGTGCCAGCAGCTTGTCCCGGGACAGGGTTGAAGCTTTCTTT.

The chain couples TRBV19 to TRBJ2-6; TRBD1 aligns across 7 bases. From germline, CDR1 is LNHDA and CDR2 SQIVND (reference sequence). V was clipped by 4 bases and J by 4 bases; unmatched bases: 10. CDR3 length: 17 residues. The CDR3: CASSTGQDGTGANVLTF. The DNA of the CDR3 is TGTGCCAGTAGTACCGGACAGGACGGTACCGGGGCCAACGTCCTGACTTTC.

Concerning this clone itself: A read error may produce the germline difference seen at one junction end. CDR3 region: CSSSSVGGTAYNEQFF. The CDR3 nucleotides read TGTTCCAGCAGCTCTGTCGGGGGGACCGCCTACAATGAGCAGTTCTTC. The rearrangement links TRBV7-9 to TRBJ2-1; 7 bases are shared with TRBD2. This CDR3 contains 16 residues. CDR1 is SEHNR and CDR2 is FQNEAQ in the germline V gene (reference sequence).

As for this clone: Mismatch with germline at one junction end may stem from a read error. The V and J genes are TRBV5-8 and TRBJ1-1; D remains ambiguous. The CDR3 runs 14 residues. CDR1 SGHTS and CDR2 YDEGEE come from the germline V gene. The CDR3 here is CASSLGKLRTEASF. The CDR3 DNA sequence: TGTGCCAGCAGCTTGGGTAAGCTCCGCACTGAGGCTTCCTTT.

Regarding this clone: The identical CDR3 is also encoded by other nucleotide sequences in the sample. The V call is TRBV2, the J call TRBJ1-6; D is possibly TRBD1 (5 bases). V shed 6 bases and J shed 4 bases, with 10 bases lying between them. Germline CDR1 and CDR2: SNHLY and FYNNEI. The CDR3 extends over 14 amino acids. The CDR3 bases are TGTGCCAGCAGCCCAGGGATATATAATTCACCCCTCCACTTT. Protein product: CASSPGIYNSPLHF.

The genes are TRBV5-1 and TRBJ2-1, with 15 bases lining up with TRBD2. From germline, CDR1 is SGHRS and CDR2 YFSETQ. Trimming cost V 3 bases and J 5 bases; bases outside gene matches: 6. The CDR3 sequence is 17 residues long. The CDR3 sequence is CASSSGLAGGLDNEQFF. CDR3 in DNA: TGCGCCAGCAGCTCAGGACTAGCGGGGGGGTTAGACAATGAGCAGTTCTTC.

This rearrangement joins TRBV28 to TRBJ1-1; 8 bases map to TRBD1. Germline values: CDR1 MDHEN, CDR2 SYDVKM. The CDR3 has 14 amino acids. V shed 6 bases, J shed 6 bases, and the junction held 9 bases outside the gene matches. CDR3 sequence: CASRRSQGAAEAFF. The CDR3 DNA reads as TGTGCCAGCAGGAGATCGCAGGGGGCCGCTGAAGCTTTCTTT.

This chain links TRBV7-6 with TRBJ1-5, with D perhaps matching TRBD1 (5 bases). The CDR3 runs 14 residues. CDR1 and CDR2 (germline): SGHVS, FNYEAQ. Trimming took 0 bases from V and 7 from J, leaving 10 bases between them. CDR3 nucleotides: TGTGCCAGCAGCTTAGCGGGCAGGGTACAGCCCCAGCATTTT. Protein: CASSLAGRVQPQHF.

The rearrangement joins TRBV19 to TRBJ2-2; D gene uncertain. CDR3 size: 13 residues. V lost 2 bases and J 6 bases, leaving 7 bases between the germline ends. Germline V lookup: CDR1 LNHDA, CDR2 SQIVND (reference sequence). The CDR3: CASSIWQPGELFF. CDR3 bases: TGTGCCAGTAGTATATGGCAACCCGGGGAGCTGTTTTTT. Based on the CDR3 plus reference TRBV19 and TRBJ2-2, the full variable domain is DGGITQSPKYLFRKEGQNVTLSCEQNLNHDAMYWYRQDPGQGLRLIYYSQIVNDFQKGDIAEGYSVSREKKESFPLTVTSAQKNPTAFYLCASSIWQPGELFFGEGSRLTVL.

The J gene is TRBJ1-2, the V gene TRBV10-3; D is possibly TRBD1 (5 bases). Germline V gene sequence: CDR1 ENHRY, CDR2 SYGVKD. V lost 3 bases to trimming and J lost 4 bases, with 6 bases between them. The length of the CDR3 is 12 residues. Here the CDR3 reads CAISEQAYGYTF. DNA of the CDR3: TGTGCCATCAGTGAACAGGCCTATGGCTACACCTTC.

This rearrangement joins TRBV4-3 to TRBJ1-4, with 7 bases matching TRBD1. Germline V gene sequence: CDR1 LGHNA, CDR2 YSLEER. The CDR3 contains 15 residues. V shed 4 bases, J shed 4 bases, and the junction held 6 bases outside the gene matches. CDR3 sequence reads: CASSLEGGNNEKLFF. CDR3 bases: TGCGCCAGCAGCCTCGAAGGGGGCAATAATGAAAAACTGTTTTTT.

The chain recombines TRBV6-5 with TRBJ2-3, with 7 nucleotides matching TRBD2. The V and J ends lost 3 bases and 8 bases, in that order; junction bases with no gene match: 11. The CDR3 covers 15 residues. Germline V gene data show CDR1 as MNHEY and CDR2 as SVGAGI. In DNA, the CDR3 is TGTGCCAGCAGTTATGATCAGCGGGGCCGAGGTACGCAGTATTTT. It encodes CASSYDQRGRGTQYF.

This clone was seen only a few times. The V and J genes are TRBV6-5 and TRBJ1-2, with 8 nucleotides matching TRBD1. With 5 bases clipped from V and 6 bases from J, the junction kept 5 bases outside the gene matches. The V gene's germline CDR1 is MNHEY and CDR2 SVGAGI. The CDR3 totals 13 residues. For the CDR3, the DNA is TGTGCCAGCAGTAAAGGACAGGGCGATGGCTACACCTTC. Its translation is CASSKGQGDGYTF.

This clone occurred once. The chain's CDR3 is CASSPQPGWETQYF. The CDR3 nucleotides read TGTGCCAGCAGTCCCCAGCCGGGATGGGAGACCCAGTACTTC. The V gene is TRBV7-9, the J gene TRBJ2-5; tentative D call: TRBD2 (5 bases). This CDR3 comprises 14 residues. Germline CDR1 reads SEHNR; CDR2 reads FQNEAQ (reference sequence). The V end was cut by 6 bases, the J end by 5 bases, with 16 bases between.

The V and J genes are TRBV4-1 and TRBJ2-7; perhaps TRBD2 as D (5 bases). CDR3 length equals 14 residues. Germline CDR1 and CDR2: MGHRA and YSYEKL. Trimming stripped 3 bases from V and 1 base from J, with 10 bases between. This CDR3 reads CASSHRTGSYEQYF. CDR3 DNA sequence: TGCGCCAGCAGCCATAGGACGGGATCCTACGAGCAGTACTTC.